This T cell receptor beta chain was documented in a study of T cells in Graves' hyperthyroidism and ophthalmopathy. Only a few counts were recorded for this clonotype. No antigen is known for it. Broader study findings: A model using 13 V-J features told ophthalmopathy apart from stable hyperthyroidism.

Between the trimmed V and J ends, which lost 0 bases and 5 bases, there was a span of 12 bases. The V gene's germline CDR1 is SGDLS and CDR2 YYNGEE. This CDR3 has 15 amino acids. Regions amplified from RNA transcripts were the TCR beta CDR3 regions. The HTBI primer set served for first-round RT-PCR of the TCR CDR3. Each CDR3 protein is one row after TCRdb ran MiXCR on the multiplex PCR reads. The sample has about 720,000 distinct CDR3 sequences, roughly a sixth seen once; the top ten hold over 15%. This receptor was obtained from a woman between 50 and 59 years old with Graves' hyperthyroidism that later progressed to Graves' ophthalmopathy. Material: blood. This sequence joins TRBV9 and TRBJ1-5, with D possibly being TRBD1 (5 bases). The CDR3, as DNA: TGTGCCAGCAGCGTAGATGGGCAGGGATATCAGCCCCAGCATTTT. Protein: CASSVDGQGYQPQHF.